Listed here are 8 T cell receptor beta chains from one sample, sequenced in a study of tumor-infiltrating lymphocytes in primary liver carcinoma. The study co-extracted DNA and RNA from around 18-30 mg of unsorted bulk tissue. TCR beta cDNA was made from around 460 ng total RNA with a constant-region primer. Construction of TCR beta libraries relied on three successive nested multiplex PCR rounds employing slightly modified ARM-PCR. A C-beta reverse primer and TRBV1-TRBV30 forward primers served in each of the first two PCR rounds, at about 10 cycles apiece. TCRdb reanalysed the multiplex PCR reads using MiXCR and keeps one entry per CDR3 protein. The table lists roughly 49,000 distinct CDR3 sequences, less than 85% of them singletons. Specimen: liver tumor tissue from sampling region 5. Specified subset: tumor region T5, tumor centre. The receptors derive from a man aged 35 to 55 with primary liver carcinoma and hepatitis B virus infection.

This clonotype has a count of ten or more. This chain connects TRBV10-2 to TRBJ2-5; a weak D match, TRBD1 (6 bases). V was clipped by 3 bases and J by 8 bases, with 22 bases between them. Germline V CDR1 and CDR2: WSHSY, SAAADI. The length of the CDR3 is 16 residues. As DNA, the CDR3 is TGCGCCAGCAGTGAAGGACAGAGACTACAAGAGATAACCCAGTACTTC. Translation gives CASSEGQRLQEITQYF.

The rearrangement joins TRBV28 to TRBJ1-5, with D perhaps matching TRBD1 (5 bases). Germline CDR1 is MDHEN and CDR2 is SYDVKM. The CDR3 contains 15 residues. V shed 10 bases and J shed 6 bases, with 22 bases lying between them. CDR3 coding DNA: TGTGCCAATCAAGCCGGGAACATAGGGACTCAGCCCCAGCATTTT. Protein sequence: CANQAGNIGTQPQHF.

A note on this clonotype: A read error is possible here, since a much larger clone lies one base away. This rearrangement joins TRBV7-9 to TRBJ2-1; 8 positions agree with TRBD2. The CDR3 runs to 15 residues. From germline, CDR1 is SEHNR and CDR2 FQNEAQ (reference sequence). The CDR3 spells CASSLGSGGYNERFF. The CDR3 region has the DNA TGTGCCAGCAGCTTAGGGTCGGGAGGGTACAATGAGCGGTTCTTC.

This clonotype is medium-sized in the sample. V usage is TRBV11-2 and J usage is TRBJ1-4; D is ambiguous. CDR3 length: 14 residues. Trimming shortened V by 8 bases and J by 8 bases, and 18 bases separated the two germline ends. Germline V gene lookup returns CDR1 SGHAT and CDR2 FQNNGV. CDR3 protein: CASGRDLGGEKLFF. The CDR3 nucleotides are TGTGCCAGCGGACGAGATCTGGGAGGGGAAAAACTGTTTTTT.

A single count supports this clonotype. A junction boundary mismatches the germline segment, possibly from a read error. This chain's CDR3 is CASSSRDRVVQETRYF. The DNA for the CDR3 is TGTGCCAGCAGCTCCCGGGACAGGGTAGTCCAAGAGACCCGGTACTTC. The chain links TRBV7-9 to TRBJ2-5; 9 bases line up with TRBD1. CDR3 size: 16 residues. Germline V gene data show CDR1 as SEHNR and CDR2 as FQNEAQ (reference sequence).

This clonotype appeared a few times. The genes are TRBV29-1 and TRBJ1-1; D is perhaps TRBD1 (6 bases). V was pared by 6 bases and J by 2 bases, with 13 bases between. CDR1 SQVTM and CDR2 ANQGSEA come from the germline V gene. This CDR3 has 13 amino acids. The CDR3 DNA reads TGCAGCGTAAAGAGGGGGACCAACACTGAAGCTTTCTTT. It encodes CSVKRGTNTEAFF.

This clonotype was observed at least ten times. CDR3 nucleotide sequence: TGTGCCAGCAGCTTAAGCAGGGGATATTCACCCCTCCACTTT. Its protein is CASSLSRGYSPLHF. The chain recombines TRBV7-9 with TRBJ1-6, with D possibly TRBD1 on 6 matching bases. The CDR3 totals 14 residues. Trimming removed 2 bases at V and 8 bases at J, with 10 bases between. The germline CDR1 and CDR2 sequences are SEHNR and FQNEAQ (reference sequence). Drawing the rest from reference TRBV7-9 and TRBJ1-6, the complete variable domain is DTGVSQNPRHKITKRGQNVTFRCDPISEHNRLYWYRQTLGQGPEFLTYFQNEAQLEKSRLLSDRFSAERPKGSFSTLEIQRTEQGDSAMYLCASSLSRGYSPLHFGNGTRLTVT.

As to this clonotype: Mismatch with germline at one junction end may stem from a read error. The chain combines TRBV12-3 or TRBV12-4 with TRBJ2-1, with D perhaps being TRBD1 or TRBD2 (5 bases each). CDR3 size: 17 residues. The CDR3 nucleotides read TGTGCCAGCAGTCCCTCTCGGGGCGACAGCTCCTACAATGAGCGGTTCTTC. Amino acid sequence: CASSPSRGDSSYNERFF.